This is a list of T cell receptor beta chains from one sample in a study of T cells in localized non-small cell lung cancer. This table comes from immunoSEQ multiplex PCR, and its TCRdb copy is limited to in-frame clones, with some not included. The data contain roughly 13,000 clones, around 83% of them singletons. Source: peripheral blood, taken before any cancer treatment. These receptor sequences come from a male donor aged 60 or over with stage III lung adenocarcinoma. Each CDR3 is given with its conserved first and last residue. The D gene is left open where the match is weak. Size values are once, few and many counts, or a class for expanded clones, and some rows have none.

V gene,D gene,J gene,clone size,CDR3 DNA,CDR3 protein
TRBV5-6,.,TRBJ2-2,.,TGTGCCAGTTTACAGGGAGCGCTCACCGGGGAGCTGTTTTTT,CASLQGALTGELFF
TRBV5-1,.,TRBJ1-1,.,TGCGCCAGCAGCTTGCGTCCCGAAAGGACTGAAGCTTTCTTT,CASSLRPERTEAFF
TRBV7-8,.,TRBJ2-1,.,TGTGCCAGCAGCTTCGGTTACAATGAGCAGTTCTTC,CASSFGYNEQFF
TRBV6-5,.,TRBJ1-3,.,TGTGCCAGCAATACCCCGGGACCTGGAAACACCATATATTTT,CASNTPGPGNTIYF
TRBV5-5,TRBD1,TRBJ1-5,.,TGTGCCAGCAGCTTGACCCCCGAGACAGGGGTTCAGCCCCAGCATTTT,CASSLTPETGVQPQHF
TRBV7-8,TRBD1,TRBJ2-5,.,TGTGCCAGCAGCCCCCTGGGGACAGGGTACCCAATCCAAGAGACCCAGTACTTC,CASSPLGTGYPIQETQYF
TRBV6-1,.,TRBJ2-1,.,TGTGCCAGCAGTGAAGCGCTAACGGGAGATTACAATGAGCAGTTCTTC,CASSEALTGDYNEQFF
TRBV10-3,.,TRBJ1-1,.,TGTGCCACGGAACCCACGACGGGAACGAACACTGAAGCTTTCTTT,CATEPTTGTNTEAFF
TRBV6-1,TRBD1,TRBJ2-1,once,TGTGCCAGCGGACAGGGGCCAAACAATGAGCAGTTCTTC,CASGQGPNNEQFF
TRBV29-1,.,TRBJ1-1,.,TGCAGCGTTGAAGAACCTACCGTGAACACTGAAGCTTTCTTT,CSVEEPTVNTEAFF
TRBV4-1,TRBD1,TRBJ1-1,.,TGCGCCAGCAGTCGAGGCATGGCAGGGGGTGACACTGAAGCTTTCTTT,CASSRGMAGGDTEAFF
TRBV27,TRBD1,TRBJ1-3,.,TGTGCCAGCAGAACCCTTGGACAGGACTCTGGAAACACCATATATTTT,CASRTLGQDSGNTIYF
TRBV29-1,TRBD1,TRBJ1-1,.,TGCAGCGTTTACAGGGGGCCCCCGAACACTGAAGCTTTCTTT,CSVYRGPPNTEAFF
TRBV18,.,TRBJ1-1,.,TGTGCCAGCTCACCACTCAACAGGCCTTTGGTGGTAGCTTTCTTT,CASSPLNRPLVVAFF
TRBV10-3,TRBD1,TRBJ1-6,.,TGTGCCATCAGTACAGGGGGCATGGATTCACCCCTCCACTTT,CAISTGGMDSPLHF
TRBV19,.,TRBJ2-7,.,TGTGCCAGTAGTAAAAGGGACCGGGACGAGCAGTACTTC,CASSKRDRDEQYF
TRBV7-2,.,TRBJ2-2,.,TGTGCCAGCAGCACGAGGTCCCTGAGCACCGGGGAGCTGTTTTTT,CASSTRSLSTGELFF
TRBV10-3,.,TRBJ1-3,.,TGTGCCATCAAAGGGGGATTCTCTGGAAACACCATATATTTT,CAIKGGFSGNTIYF
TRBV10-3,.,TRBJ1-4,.,TGTGCCATCAGTATCGGACCGGGAGGGCGAAAACTGTTTTTT,CAISIGPGGRKLFF
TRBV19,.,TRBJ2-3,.,TGTGCCAGTAGTATAGGCCAGGTCGGGCCCACAGATACGCAGTATTTT,CASSIGQVGPTDTQYF
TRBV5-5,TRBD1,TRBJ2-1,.,TGTGCCAGCAGCTTCGGGACAGGGCGCGATGAGCAGTTCTTC,CASSFGTGRDEQFF
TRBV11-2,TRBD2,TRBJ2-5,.,TGTGCCAGCAGCTCTTTAGCGGGACTAGAGACCCAGTACTTC,CASSSLAGLETQYF
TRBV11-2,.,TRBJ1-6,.,TGTGCCAGCAGCTTAGGAGGCGCGCTTACCCTCCACTTT,CASSLGGALTLHF
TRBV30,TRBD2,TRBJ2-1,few,TGTGCCTGGAGTGTACTGGGACTACCGGGCAATGAGCAGTTCTTC,CAWSVLGLPGNEQFF
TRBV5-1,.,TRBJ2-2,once,TGCGCCAGCAGCTTGGCTCCAGGGAACACCGGGGAGCTGTTTTTT,CASSLAPGNTGELFF
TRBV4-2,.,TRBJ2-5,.,TGTGCCAGCAGCCAAGAAATGATAGCGGAAGAGGGAGAGACCCAGTACTTC,CASSQEMIAEEGETQYF